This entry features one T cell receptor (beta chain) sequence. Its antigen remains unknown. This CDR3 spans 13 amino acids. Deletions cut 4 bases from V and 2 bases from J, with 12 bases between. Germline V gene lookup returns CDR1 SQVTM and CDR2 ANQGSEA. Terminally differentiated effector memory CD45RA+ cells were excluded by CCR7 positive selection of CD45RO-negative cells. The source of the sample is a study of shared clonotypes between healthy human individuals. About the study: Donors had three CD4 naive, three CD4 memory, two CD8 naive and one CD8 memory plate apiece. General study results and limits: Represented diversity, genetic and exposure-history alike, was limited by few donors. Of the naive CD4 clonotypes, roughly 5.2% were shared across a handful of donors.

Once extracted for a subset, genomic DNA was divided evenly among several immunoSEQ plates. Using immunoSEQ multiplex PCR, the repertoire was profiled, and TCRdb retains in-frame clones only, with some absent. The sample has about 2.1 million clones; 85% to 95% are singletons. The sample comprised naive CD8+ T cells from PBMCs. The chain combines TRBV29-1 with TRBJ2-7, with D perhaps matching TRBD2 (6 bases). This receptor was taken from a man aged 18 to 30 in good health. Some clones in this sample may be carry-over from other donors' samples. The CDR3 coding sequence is TGCAGCGTTGTGGTAGCGGTCACCTACGAGCAGTACTTC. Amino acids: CSVVVAVTYEQYF.